The next 5 T cell receptor beta chains were all read from a single sample in a study of T-cell memory formation after mild COVID-19 (TCRdb year 2021). To prepare the library, 5' RACE was applied. The sequencer was an Illumina NovaSeq 6000. TCRdb took the public reads, trimmed them with fastp at Q25, ran MiXCR for clone calling and kept in-frame beta chains. Each CDR3 protein appears once, grouped with its most common genes and DNA. The sample records around 140,000 distinct CDR3 sequences, around 27% of which are singletons. Together, the top ten hold roughly 25% of the sample. Sequenced: PBMCs or a T cell subset sorted from them (not recorded which). The receptors were gathered from an adult woman who had mild COVID-19 (a few samples of this study predate the infection). The sample titles of this study are shuffled in the database, so cell type and time point are left out; the donor was told from shared clones.

V gene TRBV9 combines with J gene TRBJ2-5; TRBD2 agrees at 14 bases. The CDR3 runs 17 residues. Germline V lookup: CDR1 SGDLS, CDR2 YYNGEE. Germline trimming cut 4 bases from V and 1 base from J; bases unmatched to any gene: 6. The CDR3 spells CASSTGLAGGSQETQYF. CDR3 sequence (DNA): TGTGCCAGCAGCACAGGACTAGCGGGAGGTTCCCAAGAGACCCAGTACTTC.

The chain uses TRBV12-3 or TRBV12-4 and TRBJ2-1; possibly TRBD1 or TRBD2 for D (5 bases each). CDR3 length: 15 residues. Deletions cut 8 bases from V and 0 bases from J, with 14 bases between. CDR3 sequence: CASRGPMSSYNEQFF. For the CDR3, the DNA is TGTGCCAGCCGGGGACCGATGAGCTCCTACAATGAGCAGTTCTTC.

This chain uses TRBV27 with TRBJ2-1, with 9 bases aligning to TRBD2. CDR1 and CDR2 from the germline V gene are MNHEY and SMNVEV (reference sequence). Germline trimming cut 6 bases from V and 13 bases from J; bases unmatched to any gene: 13. This CDR3 has 14 residues. The DNA for the CDR3 is TGTGCCAGCAGCACTATTTTAGCGGGAGTTGAACAGTTCTTC. Its protein product is CASSTILAGVEQFF.

This rearrangement joins TRBV15 to TRBJ2-3; possible D gene TRBD1, 6 bases. Per germline, CDR1 LNHNV and CDR2 YYDKDF (reference sequence). Trimming took off 5 bases at V and 1 base at J, with 13 bases between the two ends. CDR3 size: 15 residues. CDR3 sequence reads: CATSGTRRGTDTQYF. The CDR3 DNA sequence: TGTGCCACCAGCGGGACACGAAGGGGCACAGATACGCAGTATTTT.

This clonotype was found many times. The chain combines TRBV11-2 with TRBJ2-5, with TRBD2 as a possible D gene (6 bases). V gave up 1 base and J gave up 5 bases, with 17 bases separating them. Germline V gene lookup returns CDR1 SGHAT and CDR2 FQNNGV. The CDR3 has 16 amino acids. The DNA for the CDR3 is TGTGCCAGCAGCTTAGGGTTCGGGGGTTCGGAGGAGACCCAGTACTTC. This encodes CASSLGFGGSEETQYF.